The 30 T cell receptor beta chains below come from one sample, sequenced in a study of T-cell memory formation after mild COVID-19 (TCRdb year 2021). Library preparation used 5' RACE. TCRdb lists the instrument as Illumina NovaSeq 6000. TCRdb's own reprocessing of the public reads used fastp at Q25 and MiXCR and kept productive beta chains. Every entry covers one CDR3 protein and lists the most common genes and DNA from its rows. The sample table lists approximately 570,000 distinct CDR3 sequences, about a sixth of them with a count of one. About 12% of the sample comes from the top ten. The sample taken for sequencing was PBMCs or a T cell subset sorted from them (not recorded which). These receptors were obtained from an adult woman who had mild COVID-19 (a few samples of this study predate the infection). The sample titles of this study are shuffled in the database, so cell type and time point are left out; the donor was told from shared clones.

V and J are TRBV18 and TRBJ1-5; a possible D gene is TRBD1 (6 bases). The CDR3 covers 15 residues. Germline V gene sequence: CDR1 KGHSH, CDR2 LQKENI. V lost 3 bases to trimming and J lost 0 bases, with 9 bases between them. The CDR3 region is CASSPGHSSNQPQHF. CDR3 sequence (DNA): TGTGCCAGCTCACCGGGACATAGTAGCAATCAGCCCCAGCATTTT.

The V and J genes are TRBV9 and TRBJ2-5, with D perhaps TRBD1 (5 bases). The ends were cut back, 2 bases at V and 1 base at J, with 9 bases in the middle. CDR3 size: 14 residues. CDR1 is SGDLS, CDR2 YYNGEE, per germline. The CDR3 sequence: CASSVLDSQETQYF. The CDR3 DNA follows: TGTGCCAGCAGCGTTTTAGACAGCCAAGAGACCCAGTACTTC.

The chain combines TRBV7-3 with TRBJ2-3, with a weak D call TRBD2 (6 bases). Per the germline V gene, CDR1 is SGHTA and CDR2 is FQGTGA. The V end was cut by 2 bases, the J end by 0 bases, with 12 bases between. CDR3 length equals 16 residues. CDR3 in DNA: TGTGCCAGCAGCTTAGATACCGGGACTAGCACAGATACGCAGTATTTT. This translates into CASSLDTGTSTDTQYF.

The chain links TRBV10-3 to TRBJ2-5; possibly TRBD1 or TRBD2 for D (6 bases each). The CDR3 contains 15 residues. The germline V and J ends were trimmed by 0 bases and 2 bases, with 10 bases remaining between them. Germline V CDR1 and CDR2: ENHRY, SYGVKD. This CDR3 is CAISESGGQQETQYF. The DNA of the CDR3 is TGTGCCATCAGTGAGTCGGGGGGACAACAAGAGACCCAGTACTTC.

This clonotype showed up just a few times. The chain couples TRBV4-3 to TRBJ2-5, with D unresolved. Trimming stripped 0 bases from V and 5 bases from J, with 10 bases between. Germline V lookup: CDR1 LGHNA, CDR2 YSLEER. The CDR3 contains 14 residues. CDR3 in amino acids: CASSQDPSAETQYF. CDR3 nucleotide sequence: TGCGCCAGCAGCCAAGACCCATCGGCGGAGACCCAGTACTTC.

The chain has TRBV6-1 and TRBJ2-1, with 11 bases identical to TRBD2. The CDR3 is 14 amino acids. Losses at the gene ends were 3 bases for V and 9 bases for J; bases not matched to a gene: 4. CDR1 MNHNS and CDR2 SASEGT come from the germline V gene. CDR3 amino acids: CASSDSGGAVEQFF. For the CDR3, the DNA is TGTGCCAGCAGTGATAGCGGGGGGGCGGTTGAGCAGTTCTTC.

Only a few counts were recorded for this clonotype. CDR3 coding DNA: TGCGCCAGCAGCCCAGCGGGCCCGAACACCGGGGAGCTGTTTTTT. This gives the protein CASSPAGPNTGELFF. The genes are TRBV5-1 and TRBJ2-2; TRBD2 is a possible D gene (6 bases). V was pared by 4 bases and J by 0 bases, with 10 bases between. From germline, CDR1 is SGHRS and CDR2 YFSETQ. The CDR3 is made up of 15 amino acids.

The chain is built from TRBV20-1 and TRBJ1-2; 9 bases match TRBD1. Germline assignment: CDR1 DFQATT and CDR2 SNEGSKA (reference sequence). Germline trimming cut 1 base from V and 2 bases from J; bases unmatched to any gene: 8. The CDR3 totals 16 residues. CDR3 protein: CSARGPTGGGNYGYTF. DNA for the CDR3: TGCAGTGCTAGAGGCCCGACAGGGGGAGGAAACTATGGCTACACCTTC.

A few counts support this clonotype. The chain links TRBV7-2 to TRBJ2-1; 11 nucleotides align to TRBD2. The germline V gene has CDR1 SGHTA and CDR2 FQGNSA. V shed 5 bases and J 6 bases; nucleotides not matched to a gene: 12. The CDR3 runs 17 residues. CDR3 DNA: TGTGCCAGCAGCCCCCAGGGTAGCGGGAGGGCGGGCAATGAGCAGTTCTTC. Its translation: CASSPQGSGRAGNEQFF.

This clonotype has only a few counts. The chain joins TRBV7-2 to TRBJ2-1; either TRBD1 or TRBD2 may fit D (5 bases each). The CDR3 has 13 amino acids. V dropped 5 bases and J dropped 8 bases, with 13 bases sitting between them. Germline values: CDR1 SGHTA, CDR2 FQGNSA. The CDR3 DNA sequence: TGTGCCAGCAGCCAAGGGCAGGGAGATGAGCAGTTCTTC. Amino acids: CASSQGQGDEQFF.

The genes are TRBV6-2 or TRBV6-3 and TRBJ1-1, with D tentatively TRBD1 (6 bases). V lost 5 bases, J lost 5 bases, and 18 bases lay in between. The germline V gene has CDR1 MNHEY and CDR2 SVGEGT. The CDR3 consists of 15 residues. CDR3: CASSPRGVEGTEAFF. CDR3 DNA: TGTGCCAGCAGTCCCAGGGGCGTGGAGGGGACTGAAGCTTTCTTT.

Concerning this clonotype itself: One junction end does not reproduce the germline sequence, and a read error may be involved. The rearrangement joins TRBV24-1 to TRBJ2-7; 8 bases line up with TRBD1. CDR3 length equals 16 residues. Per the germline V gene, CDR1 is KGHDR and CDR2 is SFDVKD. The CDR3 DNA follows: TGTGCCACCAGTGATCGTTTCGGACAGGGCTCCAACGAGCAGTACTTC. Protein sequence: CATSDRFGQGSNEQYF.

V and J are TRBV5-1 and TRBJ2-5; the D gene is possibly TRBD1 (5 bases). This CDR3 is built from 14 residues. Between the trimmed V and J ends, which lost 7 bases and 0 bases, there was a span of 13 bases. Germline-derived CDR1 and CDR2 are SGHRS and YFSETQ. The CDR3 nucleotides read TGCGCCAGCCAGAAGGACACCAACCAAGAGACCCAGTACTTC. It yields the protein CASQKDTNQETQYF.

J is TRBJ2-6 and V is TRBV6-5, with D perhaps matching TRBD1 or TRBD2 (5 bases each). V lost 0 bases and J lost 10, with 22 bases in between. The CDR3 runs to 18 residues. Germline loops: CDR1 MNHEY, CDR2 SVGAGI. In DNA form, the CDR3 reads TGTGCCAGCAGTTACTCGCACATTCTCCGGGGCCGGGTGAACGTCCTGACTTTC. Protein product: CASSYSHILRGRVNVLTF.

The chain joins TRBV20-1 to TRBJ2-3, with a tentative D call TRBD2 (5 bases). The CDR3 has 13 amino acids. V lost 2 bases to trimming and J lost 5 bases, with 11 bases between them. The germline CDR1 and CDR2 sequences are DFQATT and SNEGSKA (reference sequence). The CDR3 bases are TGCAGTGCTAGATCTAGCCCGGGAGATACGCAGTATTTT. It encodes CSARSSPGDTQYF.

Ten or more counts support this clonotype. This chain joins TRBV6-6 and TRBJ2-3; D is possibly TRBD1 or TRBD2 (5 bases each). V was cut by 2 bases and J by 2 bases, with 20 bases left in between. Per the germline V gene, CDR1 is MNHNY and CDR2 is SVGAGI (reference sequence). The CDR3 extends over 18 amino acids. CDR3 region: CASSYRGSPRGVTDTQYF. The DNA of the CDR3 is TGTGCCAGCAGTTACCGGGGCAGCCCTAGAGGCGTCACAGATACGCAGTATTTT.

This clonotype was seen more than once but under ten times. V is TRBV28 and J is TRBJ2-7; 11 bases fit TRBD1. This CDR3 is built from 16 residues. The germline V gene has CDR1 MDHEN and CDR2 SYDVKM. Germline trimming cut 1 base from V and 2 bases from J; bases unmatched to any gene: 4. The CDR3 region has the DNA TGTGCCAGCAGTTTATTAGGGGGACAGGGGGCCTACGAGCAGTACTTC. Residues: CASSLLGGQGAYEQYF. Supplemented by reference TRBV28 and TRBJ2-7, the full variable domain reads DVKVTQSSRYLVKRTGEKVFLECVQDMDHENMFWYRQDPGLGLRLIYFSYDVKMKEKGDIPEGYSVSREKKERFSLILESASTNQTSMYLCASSLLGGQGAYEQYFGPGTRLTVT.

This clonotype showed up just a few times. V and J are TRBV9 and TRBJ1-2; D gene ambiguous. Per the germline V gene, CDR1 is SGDLS and CDR2 is YYNGEE. Trimming pared 3 bases from V and 3 bases from J, leaving 9 bases between. The CDR3 sequence is 13 residues long. Written as DNA, the CDR3 is TGTGCCAGCAGCGCAACAACTTACTATGGCTACACCTTC. Translation: CASSATTYYGYTF.

This clonotype has ten or more counts. This rearrangement joins TRBV9 to TRBJ2-1; perhaps D is TRBD1 or TRBD2 (5 bases each). V lost 4 bases to trimming and J lost 0 bases, with 20 bases between them. Per the germline V gene, CDR1 is SGDLS and CDR2 is YYNGEE. The CDR3 spans 18 residues. The CDR3 DNA follows: TGTGCCAGCAGCCCGGGGCTAGTTAGTTCCCGCTCCTACAATGAGCAGTTCTTC. It is translated as CASSPGLVSSRSYNEQFF.

The chain carries TRBV15 and TRBJ2-7, with a weak D call TRBD1 (5 bases). Deletions cut 0 bases from V and 5 bases from J, with 14 bases between. The CDR3 is 15 amino acids. Per the germline V gene, CDR1 is LNHNV and CDR2 is YYDKDF (reference sequence). The CDR3 is CATSRDLQGWDEQYF. Written as DNA, the CDR3 is TGTGCCACCAGCAGAGACCTTCAGGGTTGGGACGAGCAGTACTTC. The variable domain in full, completed from reference TRBV15 and TRBJ2-7, reads DAMVIQNPRYQVTQFGKPVTLSCSQTLNHNVMYWYQQKSSQAPKLLFHYYDKDFNNEADTPDNFQSRRPNTSFCFLDIRSPGLGDTAMYLCATSRDLQGWDEQYFGPGTRLTVT.

This clonotype turned up a few times. This chain joins TRBV12-3 or TRBV12-4 and TRBJ2-2; the match to TRBD1 covers 8 bases. Trimming removed 6 bases from V and 7 bases from J; junction bases left unmatched: 10. The CDR3 is 15 amino acids. The CDR3 protein is CASSLGQGAGGELFF. In nucleotides, the CDR3 is TGTGCCAGCAGCCTAGGGCAGGGGGCAGGCGGGGAGCTGTTTTTT.

The chain combines TRBV5-1 with TRBJ1-1; TRBD1 agrees at 8 bases. The V segment lost 1 base and the J segment 4 bases; nucleotides outside the gene matches: 6. The CDR3 runs to 15 residues. Germline-derived CDR1 and CDR2 are SGHRS and YFSETQ. The CDR3 spells CASSLFSGGVTEAFF. The CDR3, as DNA: TGCGCCAGCAGCTTGTTTTCAGGGGGCGTCACTGAAGCTTTCTTT.

In DNA form, the CDR3 reads TGTGCCATCAGTGGGGGGACTAGCTACAATGAGCAGTTCTTC. Translating gives CAISGGTSYNEQFF. This chain connects TRBV10-3 to TRBJ2-1; 8 nucleotides align to TRBD2. V was clipped by 4 bases and J by 3 bases; unmatched bases: 2. CDR1 and CDR2 (germline): ENHRY, SYGVKD. This CDR3 has 14 amino acids.

The rearrangement joins TRBV11-2 to TRBJ2-7; D might be TRBD1 or TRBD2, each matching 6 bases. The CDR3 length is 12 residues. Germline lookup yields CDR1 SGHAT and CDR2 FQNNGV. Trimming left V 5 bases short and J 6 bases short, with 11 bases between. The CDR3 spells CASSIQGLEQYF. The CDR3 DNA reads as TGTGCCAGCAGCATACAGGGACTCGAGCAGTACTTC.

The sample holds a few counts of this clonotype. The chain employs TRBV3-1 and TRBJ1-1; D perhaps matches TRBD1 (5 bases). With 5 bases removed from V and 5 bases from J, the gap between germline ends came to 15 bases. Germline V CDR1 and CDR2: LGHDT, YNNKEL (reference sequence). This CDR3 comprises 14 residues. The CDR3 here is CASSKGAGGTEAFF. CDR3 bases: TGTGCCAGCAGCAAAGGGGCGGGTGGGACTGAAGCTTTCTTT.

This clonotype was found a few times. V is TRBV24-1 and J is TRBJ1-1; D is perhaps TRBD1 (6 bases). The V end was cut by 5 bases, the J end by 2 bases, with 8 bases between. The CDR3 consists of 13 residues. CDR1 is KGHDR, CDR2 SFDVKD, per germline. CDR3 protein: CATSGGHNTEAFF. The CDR3 region has the DNA TGTGCCACCAGTGGGGGACACAACACTGAAGCTTTCTTT.

The chain couples TRBV6-1 to TRBJ2-5; the match to TRBD2 covers 7 bases. The V segment lost 3 bases and the J segment 4 bases; nucleotides outside the gene matches: 5. Per germline, CDR1 MNHNS and CDR2 SASEGT. This CDR3 is built from 14 residues. Written as DNA, the CDR3 is TGTGCCAGCAGTGAGTCCCGGGGGGTAGAGACCCAGTACTTC. It codes for CASSESRGVETQYF.

This clonotype was picked up many times. Here the CDR3 reads CASSFFTDTQYF. CDR3 DNA: TGTGCCAGCAGCTTCTTCACAGATACGCAGTATTTT. The rearrangement uses TRBV7-2 and TRBJ2-3; D is uncertain. The CDR3 spans 12 residues. The V end was cut by 3 bases, the J end by 2 bases, with 3 bases between. Per germline, CDR1 SGHTA and CDR2 FQGNSA.

This chain joins TRBV28 and TRBJ2-5, with D perhaps being TRBD1 or TRBD2 (5 bases each). Trimming left V 3 bases short and J 7 bases short, with 15 bases between. Germline loops: CDR1 MDHEN, CDR2 SYDVKM. CDR3 length: 14 amino acids. The CDR3 here is CASSFTGYGGTQYF. The CDR3 DNA follows: TGTGCCAGCAGTTTTACAGGATATGGGGGGACCCAGTACTTC.

This chain links TRBV2 with TRBJ1-2; TRBD1 aligns across 8 bases. The CDR3 sequence is 13 residues long. CDR1 is SNHLY and CDR2 is FYNNEI in the germline V gene. V lost 6 bases, J lost 2 bases, and 2 bases stayed unmatched. This chain's CDR3 is CASSGQGNYGYTF. The CDR3 coding sequence is TGTGCCAGCAGCGGACAGGGCAACTATGGCTACACCTTC.